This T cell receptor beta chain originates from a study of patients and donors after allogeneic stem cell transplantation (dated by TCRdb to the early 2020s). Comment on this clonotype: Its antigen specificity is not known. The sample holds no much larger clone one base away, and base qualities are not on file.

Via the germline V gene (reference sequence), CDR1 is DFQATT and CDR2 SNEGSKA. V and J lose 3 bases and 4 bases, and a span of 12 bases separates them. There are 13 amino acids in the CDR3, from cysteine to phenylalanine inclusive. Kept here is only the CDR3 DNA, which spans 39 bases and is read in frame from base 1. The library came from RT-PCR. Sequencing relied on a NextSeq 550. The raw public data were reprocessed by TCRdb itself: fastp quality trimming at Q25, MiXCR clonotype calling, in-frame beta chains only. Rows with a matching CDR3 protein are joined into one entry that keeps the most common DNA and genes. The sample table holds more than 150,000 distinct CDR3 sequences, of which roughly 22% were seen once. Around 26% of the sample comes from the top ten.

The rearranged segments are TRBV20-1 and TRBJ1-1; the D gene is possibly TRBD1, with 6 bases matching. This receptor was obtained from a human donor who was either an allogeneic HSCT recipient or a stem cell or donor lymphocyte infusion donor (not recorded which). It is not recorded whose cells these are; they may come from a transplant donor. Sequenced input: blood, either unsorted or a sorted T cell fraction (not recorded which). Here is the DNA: TGCAGTGCTAGGGGGATAGGGGGCACTGAAGCTTTCTTT. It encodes CSARGIGGTEAFF.